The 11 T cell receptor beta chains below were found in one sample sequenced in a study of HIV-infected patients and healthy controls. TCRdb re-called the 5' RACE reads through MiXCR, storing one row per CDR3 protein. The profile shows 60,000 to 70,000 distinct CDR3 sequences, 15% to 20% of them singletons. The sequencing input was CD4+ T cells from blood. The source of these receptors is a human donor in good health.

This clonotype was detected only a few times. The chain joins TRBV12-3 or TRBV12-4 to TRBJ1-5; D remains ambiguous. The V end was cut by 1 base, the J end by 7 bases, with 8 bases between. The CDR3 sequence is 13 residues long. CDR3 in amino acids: CASSLGFLQPQHF. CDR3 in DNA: TGTGCCAGCAGTTTAGGGTTTTTACAGCCCCAGCATTTT.

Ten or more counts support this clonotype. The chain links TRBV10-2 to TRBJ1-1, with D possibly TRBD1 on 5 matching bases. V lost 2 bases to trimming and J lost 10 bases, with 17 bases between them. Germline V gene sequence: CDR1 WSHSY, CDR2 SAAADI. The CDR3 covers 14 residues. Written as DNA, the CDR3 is TGCGCCAGCAGTGAGCTGGGGGTTTTACTCGGAGCTTTCTTT. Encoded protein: CASSELGVLLGAFF.

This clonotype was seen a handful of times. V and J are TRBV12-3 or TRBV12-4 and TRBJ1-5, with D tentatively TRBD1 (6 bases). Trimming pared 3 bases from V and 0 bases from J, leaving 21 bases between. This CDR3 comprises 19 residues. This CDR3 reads CASSFYPRAGAYSNQPQHF. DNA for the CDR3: TGTGCCAGCAGTTTTTATCCTCGGGCAGGGGCCTATAGCAATCAGCCCCAGCATTTT.

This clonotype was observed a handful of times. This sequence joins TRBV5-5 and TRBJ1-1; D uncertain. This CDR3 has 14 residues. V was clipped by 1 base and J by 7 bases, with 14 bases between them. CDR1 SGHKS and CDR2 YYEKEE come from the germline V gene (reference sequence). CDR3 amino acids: CASSLFWEHGEAFF. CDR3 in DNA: TGTGCCAGCAGCTTGTTCTGGGAACATGGTGAAGCTTTCTTT.

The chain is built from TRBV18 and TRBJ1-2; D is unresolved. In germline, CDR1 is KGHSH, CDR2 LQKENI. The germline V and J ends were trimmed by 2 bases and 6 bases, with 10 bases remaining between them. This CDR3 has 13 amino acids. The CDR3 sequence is CASSPSMADGYTF. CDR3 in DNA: TGTGCCAGCTCACCATCTATGGCCGATGGCTACACCTTC.

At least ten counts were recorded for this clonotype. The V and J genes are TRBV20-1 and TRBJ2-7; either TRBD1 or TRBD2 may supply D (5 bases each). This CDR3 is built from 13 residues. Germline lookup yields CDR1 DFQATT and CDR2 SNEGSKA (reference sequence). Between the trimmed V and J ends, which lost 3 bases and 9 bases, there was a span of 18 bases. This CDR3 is CSASQGDPGGQYF. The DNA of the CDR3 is TGCAGTGCTAGTCAAGGGGACCCCGGCGGGCAGTACTTC.

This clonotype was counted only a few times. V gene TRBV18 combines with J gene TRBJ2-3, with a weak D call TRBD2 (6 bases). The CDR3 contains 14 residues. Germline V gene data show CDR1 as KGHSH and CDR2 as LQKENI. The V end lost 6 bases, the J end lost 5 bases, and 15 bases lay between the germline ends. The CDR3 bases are TGTGCCAGCTCGCCCGGGAGTCTGAAAGATACGCAGTATTTT. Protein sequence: CASSPGSLKDTQYF.

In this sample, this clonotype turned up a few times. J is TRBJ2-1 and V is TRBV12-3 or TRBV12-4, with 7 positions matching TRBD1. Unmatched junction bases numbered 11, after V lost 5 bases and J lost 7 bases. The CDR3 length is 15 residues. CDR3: CASSPPGQNLNEQFF. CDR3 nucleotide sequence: TGTGCCAGCAGTCCTCCGGGACAGAACTTAAATGAGCAGTTCTTC.

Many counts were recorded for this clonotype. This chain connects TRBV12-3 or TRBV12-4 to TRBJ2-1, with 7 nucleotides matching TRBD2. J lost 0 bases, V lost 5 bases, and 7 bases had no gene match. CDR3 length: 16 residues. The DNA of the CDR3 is TGTGCCAGCAGTCCACAAGCGGGACTCTCCTACAATGAGCAGTTCTTC. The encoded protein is CASSPQAGLSYNEQFF.

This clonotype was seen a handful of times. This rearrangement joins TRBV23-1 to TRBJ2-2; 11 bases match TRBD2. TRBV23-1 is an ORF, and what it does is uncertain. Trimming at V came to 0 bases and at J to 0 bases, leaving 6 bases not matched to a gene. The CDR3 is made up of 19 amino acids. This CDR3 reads CASSQSGLAGGTNTGELFF. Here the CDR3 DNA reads TGCGCCAGCAGTCAATCGGGGCTAGCGGGGGGTACGAACACCGGGGAGCTGTTTTTT.

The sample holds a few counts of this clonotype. CDR3 bases: TGCAGTGCCATAGGACCGGTCTACGAGCAGTACTTC. Its protein is CSAIGPVYEQYF. V gene TRBV20-1 combines with J gene TRBJ2-7, with D unclear. CDR1 DFQATT and CDR2 SNEGSKA come from the germline V gene (reference sequence). V was clipped by 6 bases and J by 3 bases, with 12 bases between them. The CDR3 runs to 12 residues.